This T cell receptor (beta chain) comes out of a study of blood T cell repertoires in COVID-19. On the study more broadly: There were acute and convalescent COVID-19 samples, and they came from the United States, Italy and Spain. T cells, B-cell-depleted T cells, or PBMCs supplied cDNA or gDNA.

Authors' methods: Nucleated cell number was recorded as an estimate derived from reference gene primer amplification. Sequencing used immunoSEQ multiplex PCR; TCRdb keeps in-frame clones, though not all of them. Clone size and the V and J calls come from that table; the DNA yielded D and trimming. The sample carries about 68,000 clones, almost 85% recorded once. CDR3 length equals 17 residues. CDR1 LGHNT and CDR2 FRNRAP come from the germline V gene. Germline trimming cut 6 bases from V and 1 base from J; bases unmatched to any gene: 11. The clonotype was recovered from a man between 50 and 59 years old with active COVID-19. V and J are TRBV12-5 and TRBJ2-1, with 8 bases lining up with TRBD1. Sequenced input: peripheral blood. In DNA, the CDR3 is TGTGCTAGTGGCCTCCGGGACAGGTGGGTTTCCTACAATGAGCAGTTCTTC. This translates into CASGLRDRWVSYNEQFF. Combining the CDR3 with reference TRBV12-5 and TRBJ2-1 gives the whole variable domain DARVTQTPRHKVTEMGQEVTMRCQPILGHNTVFWYRQTMMQGLELLAYFRNRAPLDDSGMPKDRFSAEMPDATLATLKIQPSEPRDSAVYFCASGLRDRWVSYNEQFFGPGTRLTVL.